This passage covers 10 T cell receptor beta chains from one sample sequenced in a study of blood T cell repertoires in COVID-19. Measured with immunoSEQ multiplex PCR; TCRdb has only the in-frame clones, and not every one. The sample records just over 300,000 clones, almost 90% being singletons. The source material was PBMCs or T cells enriched from blood (not recorded which). The source is a woman aged 18-30 years with acute COVID-19.

The chain links TRBV19 to TRBJ1-1; TRBD1 might be the D (6 bases). The germline CDR1 and CDR2 sequences are LNHDA and SQIVND (reference sequence). This CDR3 is built from 16 residues. The V and J ends lost 1 base and 1 base respectively, with 13 bases between them. CDR3 sequence (DNA): TGTGCCAGTAGTATAGGGTTCCCGGGACAGAACACTGAAGCTTTCTTT. Translated, it gives CASSIGFPGQNTEAFF.

The rearrangement uses TRBV28 and TRBJ2-5; D gene uncertain. The CDR3 sequence is 13 residues long. Germline V gene lookup returns CDR1 MDHEN and CDR2 SYDVKM. V lost 4 bases to trimming and J lost 7 bases, with 13 bases between them. The CDR3 nucleotides are TGTGCCAGCAGTTCGCGACCCGCAGGGACCCAGTACTTC. Protein: CASSSRPAGTQYF. The whole variable domain, filled in from reference TRBV28 and TRBJ2-5, reads DVKVTQSSRYLVKRTGEKVFLECVQDMDHENMFWYRQDPGLGLRLIYFSYDVKMKEKGDIPEGYSVSREKKERFSLILESASTNQTSMYLCASSSRPAGTQYFGPGTRLLVL.

The chain employs TRBV2 and TRBJ1-1; D may be TRBD1 (5 bases). CDR1 and CDR2 from the germline V gene are SNHLY and FYNNEI. V was trimmed by 4 bases and J by 1 base, leaving 7 bases between them. The CDR3 covers 13 residues. The CDR3 DNA is TGTGCCAGCAGTGGACAGTCGAACACTGAAGCTTTCTTT. This codes for CASSGQSNTEAFF.

The V and J genes are TRBV28 and TRBJ2-7, with 7 bases aligning to TRBD1. V gave up 3 bases and J gave up 3 bases; unmatched junction bases: 5. The CDR3 loop spans 14 amino acids. Germline CDR1 reads MDHEN; CDR2 reads SYDVKM. CDR3 sequence (DNA): TGTGCCAGCAGTTTCTCCCGGGACAGCTACGAGCAGTACTTC. This gives the protein CASSFSRDSYEQYF.

This chain uses TRBV4-1 with TRBJ2-5; D might be TRBD2 (6 bases). V lost 6 bases to trimming and J lost 2 bases, with 13 bases between them. Germline V CDR1 and CDR2: MGHRA, YSYEKL. The CDR3 contains 14 residues. CDR3 coding DNA: TGCGCCAGCAGTCCGGGGGACGGTCAAGAGACCCAGTACTTC. This translates into CASSPGDGQETQYF.

CDR3 sequence reads: CAWSETGDGYTF. The CDR3 DNA is TGTGCCTGGAGTGAGACAGGGGATGGCTACACCTTC. The chain carries TRBV30 and TRBJ1-2; 8 bases fit TRBD1. V lost 1 base, J lost 6 bases, and 1 base stayed unmatched. Germline CDR1 is GTSNPN and CDR2 is SVGIG (reference sequence). The CDR3 totals 12 residues. The full variable domain, rest sourced from reference TRBV30 and TRBJ1-2, is SQTIHQWPATLVQPVGSPLSLECTVEGTSNPNLYWYRQAAGRGLQLLFYSVGIGQISSEVPQNLSASRPQDRQFILSSKKLLLSDSGFYLCAWSETGDGYTFGSGTRLTVV.

The chain has TRBV6-5 and TRBJ2-7, with a tentative D call TRBD1 (5 bases). CDR1 is MNHEY, CDR2 SVGAGI, per germline. V shed 10 bases and J shed 2 bases, with 15 bases lying between them. The CDR3 runs 13 residues. CDR3: CAILDSGAYEQYF. CDR3 sequence (DNA): TGTGCCATCCTCGACAGTGGAGCCTACGAGCAGTACTTC.

The chain links TRBV28 to TRBJ1-1, with TRBD1 identical over 8 bases. CDR1 is MDHEN, CDR2 SYDVKM, per germline. Trimming took 6 bases from V and 11 from J; bases not matched to a gene: 8. The CDR3 extends over 12 amino acids. The CDR3 is CASSTNDRGAFF. Written as DNA, the CDR3 is TGTGCCAGCAGCACTAATGACAGGGGTGCTTTCTTT.

This chain uses TRBV9 with TRBJ2-5, with 11 bases fitting TRBD2. Germline V gene data show CDR1 as SGDLS and CDR2 as YYNGEE. After removal of 0 bases from V and 5 bases from J, the junction contained 3 bases not matched to a gene. The CDR3 is made up of 15 amino acids. CDR3 sequence reads: CASSVGSGRDETQYF. CDR3 coding DNA: TGTGCCAGCAGCGTAGGTAGCGGGAGGGACGAGACCCAGTACTTC.

V and J are TRBV21-1 and TRBJ2-1; the table gives TRBD2 as D, unverified against the DNA. TRBV21-1 is recorded as a pseudogene. There are 16 residues in the CDR3. The CDR3 coding sequence is TGTGCCAGCAGCCCCTTTTTGCGGGAGGCACCTAATGAGCAGTTCTTC. Its translation: CASSPFLREAPNEQFF.